The T cell receptor (beta chain) under discussion was sequenced for a study of shared clonotypes between healthy human individuals. Study context: Contributing individuals were a couple of females and a few males aged 18 to 49. Study-wide results and caveats: Having only a few donors restricted how much genetic and exposure-history diversity was captured.

The CDR3 contains 16 residues. V was cut by 5 bases and J by 0 bases, with 15 bases left in between. CDR1 is MNHEY and CDR2 is SMNVEV in the germline V gene (reference sequence). Generated by immunoSEQ multiplex PCR, the TCRdb table keeps only in-frame clones and is missing some. The data contain hundreds of thousands of clones, around 96% of them singletons. Points on this clone: The target antigen is unknown.

Naive CD8 cells lacked CD45RO, underwent positive selection for CCR7 and left out terminally differentiated effector memory CD45RA+ cells. The TCR comes from a woman aged 30 to 39 in good health. Sample: naive CD8+ T cells sorted from blood. The genes are TRBV27 and TRBJ2-3; D ambiguous. The CDR3 sequence: CASSPLGGTSTDTQYF. CDR3 DNA sequence: TGTGCCAGCAGTCCCCTCGGCGGCACTAGCACAGATACGCAGTATTTT.